The next 15 T cell receptor beta chains were all read from a single sample in a study of shared T cell receptors in the human thymus. Method: immunoSEQ multiplex PCR; TCRdb's copy keeps in-frame clones and lacks some. The table lists 700,000 to 750,000 clones, approximately 85% of them singletons. A further study also used this sample, focusing on human thymus T cells.

The sample consisted of thymocytes. The receptors here all came from a girl under three years old with a congenital heart defect.

The V gene is TRBV30, the J gene TRBJ1-1, with D maybe TRBD1 (5 bases). The CDR3 has 13 residues. Trimming removed 5 bases from V and 2 bases from J, with 12 bases in between. CDR1 and CDR2 from the germline V gene are GTSNPN and SVGIG (reference sequence). The CDR3, as DNA: TGTGCCTGGGCGAAGGGACTCAACACTGAAGCTTTCTTT. This encodes CAWAKGLNTEAFF.

The chain uses TRBV4-3 and TRBJ2-1; D is unresolved. Germline values: CDR1 LGHNA, CDR2 YSLEER. V was shortened by 0 bases and J by 0 bases, with 15 bases between the two germline ends. The CDR3 runs to 18 residues. The CDR3 nucleotides are TGCGCCAGCAGCCAAGAGTTGGTGGAGCTCAGCTCCTACAATGAGCAGTTCTTC. Translation gives CASSQELVELSSYNEQFF.

V and J are TRBV27 and TRBJ1-1; a weak D match, TRBD1 (5 bases). CDR3 length equals 18 residues. Germline CDR1 MNHEY, CDR2 SMNVEV (reference sequence). The V end lost 2 bases, the J end lost 0 bases, and 19 bases lay between the germline ends. The CDR3 DNA sequence: TGTGCCAGCAGTTTAGGAGGAGGGGTAAGGTCCCTGAACACTGAAGCTTTCTTT. Encoded protein: CASSLGGGVRSLNTEAFF.

The V gene is TRBV30, the J gene TRBJ1-3; D unresolved. There are 12 residues in the CDR3. V lost 8 bases and J lost 0, with 8 bases in between. From germline, CDR1 is GTSNPN and CDR2 SVGIG (reference sequence). CDR3 loop: CALGFSGNTIYF. In nucleotides, the CDR3 is TGTGCCCTCGGTTTCTCTGGAAACACCATATATTTT.

This chain links TRBV12-5 with TRBJ2-7; D is perhaps TRBD2 (7 bases). There are 17 residues in the CDR3. Germline V gene lookup returns CDR1 LGHNT and CDR2 FRNRAP. The germline V and J ends were trimmed by 7 bases and 3 bases, with 25 bases remaining between them. The CDR3 region is CASALEPLGGGGYEQYF. Here the CDR3 DNA reads TGTGCTAGTGCACTAGAACCGCTGGGAGGGGGGGGCTACGAGCAGTACTTC. The whole variable domain, filled in from reference TRBV12-5 and TRBJ2-7, reads DARVTQTPRHKVTEMGQEVTMRCQPILGHNTVFWYRQTMMQGLELLAYFRNRAPLDDSGMPKDRFSAEMPDATLATLKIQPSEPRDSAVYFCASALEPLGGGGYEQYFGPGTRLTVT.

The gene calls are TRBV28 and TRBJ1-5; TRBD1 might be the D (5 bases). The CDR3 covers 14 residues. Germline V CDR1 and CDR2: MDHEN, SYDVKM. Trimming removed 3 bases from V and 6 bases from J, with 12 bases in between. The CDR3 here is CASSFRRGGQPQHF. The DNA for the CDR3 is TGTGCCAGCAGTTTTAGAAGGGGAGGTCAGCCCCAGCATTTT.

This clone is a singleton in its sample. The rearrangement uses TRBV30 and TRBJ1-1; possibly TRBD1 for D (5 bases). This CDR3 spans 14 amino acids. V was clipped by 1 base and J by 5 bases, with 14 bases between them. Germline CDR1 reads GTSNPN; CDR2 reads SVGIG (reference sequence). CDR3 region: CAWSEPARTTEAFF. DNA of the CDR3: TGTGCCTGGAGTGAACCCGCCCGGACAACTGAAGCTTTCTTT.

Written as DNA, the CDR3 is TGTGCCAGCAGTTACTGGGACAGAGAGAACACTGAAGCTTTCTTT. Translating it yields CASSYWDRENTEAFF. The rearrangement links TRBV6-6 to TRBJ1-1; 7 nucleotides agree with TRBD1. Per germline, CDR1 MNHNY and CDR2 SVGAGI (reference sequence). The length of the CDR3 is 15 residues. Trimming removed 1 base from V and 1 base from J; junction bases left unmatched: 3.

The rearrangement uses TRBV10-2 and TRBJ2-1; D is unresolved. The CDR3 loop spans 13 amino acids. CDR1 and CDR2 from the germline V gene are WSHSY and SAAADI. With 5 bases removed from V and 4 bases from J, the gap between germline ends came to 9 bases. CDR3 nucleotide sequence: TGCGCCAGCAGTAAGCATAAATACAATGAGCAGTTCTTC. Residues: CASSKHKYNEQFF.

V and J are TRBV9 and TRBJ2-3; tentative D call: TRBD2 (6 bases). This CDR3 has 17 amino acids. Germline V gives CDR1 SGDLS, CDR2 YYNGEE. V lost 1 base to trimming and J lost 1 base, with 16 bases between them. CDR3: CASSVPYSASGTDTQYF. Here the CDR3 DNA reads TGTGCCAGCAGCGTACCTTACTCGGCTAGCGGCACAGATACGCAGTATTTT. Based on the CDR3 plus reference TRBV9 and TRBJ2-3, the full variable domain is DSGVTQTPKHLITATGQRVTLRCSPRSGDLSVYWYQQSLDQGLQFLIQYYNGEERAKGNILERFSAQQFPDLHSELNLSSLELGDSALYFCASSVPYSASGTDTQYFGPGTRLTVL.

The J gene is TRBJ1-1, the V gene TRBV5-1; the D is unclear. Trimming left V 5 bases short and J 7 bases short, with 21 bases between. The germline CDR1 and CDR2 sequences are SGHRS and YFSETQ. This CDR3 has 15 amino acids. This chain's CDR3 is CASRPTNPASGEAFF. CDR3 DNA sequence: TGCGCCAGCAGACCCACAAACCCAGCCTCAGGTGAAGCTTTCTTT.

The chain joins TRBV6-1 to TRBJ2-2; TRBD1 matches at 12 bases. Germline trimming cut 1 base from V and 6 bases from J; bases unmatched to any gene: 3. The CDR3 spans 16 residues. Germline values: CDR1 MNHNS, CDR2 SASEGT. CDR3 region: CASSEEGQGAAGELFF. CDR3 DNA: TGTGCCAGCAGTGAAGAGGGACAGGGGGCCGCCGGGGAGCTGTTTTTT.

This clone was detected only once. This chain links TRBV18 with TRBJ2-3; perhaps TRBD2 as D (6 bases). This CDR3 contains 16 residues. The germline V gene encodes CDR1 KGHSH and CDR2 LQKENI. The V gene lost 4 bases and the J gene lost 0 bases, with 14 bases spanning the gap. The CDR3 nucleotides are TGTGCCAGCTCACTAGCGGCAAGCGAGAGCACAGATACGCAGTATTTT. This codes for CASSLAASESTDTQYF.

J is TRBJ2-5 and V is TRBV9; 8 bases align to TRBD1. Looked up from germline, CDR1 is SGDLS and CDR2 is YYNGEE. The CDR3 runs 18 residues. Unmatched junction bases numbered 10, after V lost 0 bases and J lost 0 bases. The CDR3 DNA is TGTGCCAGCAGCGTAGCCCCACCTGGACAGGGAAACCAAGAGACCCAGTACTTC. Translated, it gives CASSVAPPGQGNQETQYF.

The rearrangement uses TRBV5-4 and TRBJ2-4, with TRBD1 identical over 8 bases. The CDR3 contains 16 residues. V trimming: 3 bases; J trimming: 2 bases; junction bases outside the gene matches: 7. Germline V gives CDR1 SGHNT, CDR2 YYREEE (reference sequence). The CDR3, as DNA: TGTGCCAGCAGCTCCTGGGACAGGACCTCCAAAAACATTCAGTACTTC. Translation: CASSSWDRTSKNIQYF.